These 6 T cell receptor beta chains were sequenced from one sample in a study of blood T cell repertoires in COVID-19. Data came from immunoSEQ multiplex PCR; TCRdb stores just in-frame clones and leaves some out. The table has 250,000 to 350,000 clones, around 90% seen once. Material: PBMCs or T cells enriched from blood (not recorded which). The receptors derive from a woman younger than 35 who had recovered from COVID-19.

The chain recombines TRBV6-5 with TRBJ2-1, with 9 bases matching TRBD2. The CDR3 runs to 15 residues. The junction had 7 bases not matched to a gene; V was cut back by 6 bases and J by 4 bases. The germline V gene has CDR1 MNHEY and CDR2 SVGAGI. The CDR3 nucleotides read TGTGCCAGCAGACTAAATCTAGCGGGGTACAATGAGCAGTTCTTC. Amino acids: CASRLNLAGYNEQFF.

This clone was observed once. The chain combines TRBV27 with TRBJ2-7; 14 bases align to TRBD2. The CDR3 sequence is 16 residues long. Germline V gives CDR1 MNHEY, CDR2 SMNVEV (reference sequence). V lost 6 bases to trimming and J lost 5 bases; unmatched junction nucleotides: 9. As DNA, the CDR3 is TGTGCCAGCAGAGGGACTAGCGGGAGTGTAGGTCACGAGCAGTACTTC. Protein sequence: CASRGTSGSVGHEQYF.

This clone has just one count. The chain employs TRBV6-2 or TRBV6-3 and TRBJ2-4; weak D call: TRBD2 (5 bases). This CDR3 comprises 14 residues. Trimming removed 3 bases from V and 8 bases from J, with 14 bases in between. CDR1 and CDR2 from the germline V gene are MNHEY and SVGEGT. The DNA for the CDR3 is TGTGCCAGCAGTTATATTAGCGATTCGGACATTCAGTACTTC. It encodes CASSYISDSDIQYF.

The chain uses TRBV28 and TRBJ1-1; 9 nucleotides match TRBD1. Germline V gene sequence: CDR1 MDHEN, CDR2 SYDVKM. This CDR3 spans 15 amino acids. The V segment lost 3 bases and the J segment 1 base; nucleotides outside the gene matches: 3. The CDR3 coding sequence is TGTGCCAGCAGTTTTGGGGGACAGGGGAACACTGAAGCTTTCTTT. This translates into CASSFGGQGNTEAFF.

The CDR3 bases are TGTGCCAGCAGTTTGTTCGGGGAGGGATATAATTCACCCCTCCACTTT. Translated, it gives CASSLFGEGYNSPLHF. This chain links TRBV5-6 with TRBJ1-6, with no clear D. There are 16 residues in the CDR3. Trimming stripped 5 bases from V and 4 bases from J, with 16 bases between. Looked up from germline, CDR1 is SGHDT and CDR2 is YYEEEE.

The rearrangement links TRBV19 to TRBJ2-5; 8 nucleotides line up with TRBD1. Per germline, CDR1 LNHDA and CDR2 SQIVND (reference sequence). The length of the CDR3 is 13 residues. The V and J ends lost 5 bases and 3 bases, in that order; junction bases with no gene match: 2. The CDR3 nucleotides read TGTGCCAGTAGTGTGGACAGGGAAGAGACCCAGTACTTC. Translation: CASSVDREETQYF.